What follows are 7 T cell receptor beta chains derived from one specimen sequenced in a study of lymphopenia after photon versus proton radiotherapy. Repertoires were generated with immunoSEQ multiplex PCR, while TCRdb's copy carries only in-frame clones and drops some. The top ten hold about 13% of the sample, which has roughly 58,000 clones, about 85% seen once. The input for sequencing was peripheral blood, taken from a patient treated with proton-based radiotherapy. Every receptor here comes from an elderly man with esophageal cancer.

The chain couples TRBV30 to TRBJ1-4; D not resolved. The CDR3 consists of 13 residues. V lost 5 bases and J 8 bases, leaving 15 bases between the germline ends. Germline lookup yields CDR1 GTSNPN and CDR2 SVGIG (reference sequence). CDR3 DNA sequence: TGTGCCTGGGCGACGGGATTGGAAGAAAAACTGTTTTTT. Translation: CAWATGLEEKLFF. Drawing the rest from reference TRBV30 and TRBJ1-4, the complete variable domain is SQTIHQWPATLVQPVGSPLSLECTVEGTSNPNLYWYRQAAGRGLQLLFYSVGIGQISSEVPQNLSASRPQDRQFILSSKKLLLSDSGFYLCAWATGLEEKLFFGSGTQLSVL.

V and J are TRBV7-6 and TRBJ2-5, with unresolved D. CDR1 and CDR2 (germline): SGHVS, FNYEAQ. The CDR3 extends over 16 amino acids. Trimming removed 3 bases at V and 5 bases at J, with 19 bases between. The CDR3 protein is CASSFRFRASAETQYF. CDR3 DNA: TGTGCCAGCAGCTTCCGCTTTCGGGCGTCGGCGGAGACCCAGTACTTC.

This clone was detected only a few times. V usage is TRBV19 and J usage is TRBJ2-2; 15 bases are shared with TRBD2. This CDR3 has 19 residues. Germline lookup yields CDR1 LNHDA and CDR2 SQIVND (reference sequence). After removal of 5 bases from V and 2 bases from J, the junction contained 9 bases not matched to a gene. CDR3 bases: TGTGCCAGTAGTTCCCAGGGACTAGCGGGAGGTCCTAACACCGGGGAGCTGTTTTTT. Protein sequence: CASSSQGLAGGPNTGELFF. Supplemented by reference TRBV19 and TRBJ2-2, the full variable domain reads DGGITQSPKYLFRKEGQNVTLSCEQNLNHDAMYWYRQDPGQGLRLIYYSQIVNDFQKGDIAEGYSVSREKKESFPLTVTSAQKNPTAFYLCASSSQGLAGGPNTGELFFGEGSRLTVL.

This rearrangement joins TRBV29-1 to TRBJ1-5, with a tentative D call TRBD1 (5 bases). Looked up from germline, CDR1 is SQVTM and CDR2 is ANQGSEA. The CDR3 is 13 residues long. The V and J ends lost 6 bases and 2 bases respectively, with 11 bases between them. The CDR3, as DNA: TGCAGCGTGGGGACGGATGGCAATCAGCCCCAGCATTTT. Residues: CSVGTDGNQPQHF.

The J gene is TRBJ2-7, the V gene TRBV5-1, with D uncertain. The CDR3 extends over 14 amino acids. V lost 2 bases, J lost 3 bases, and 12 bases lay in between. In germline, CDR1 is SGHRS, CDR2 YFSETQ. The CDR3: CASSLPTGRYEQYF. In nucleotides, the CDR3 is TGCGCCAGCAGCTTACCGACTGGGCGCTACGAGCAGTACTTC.

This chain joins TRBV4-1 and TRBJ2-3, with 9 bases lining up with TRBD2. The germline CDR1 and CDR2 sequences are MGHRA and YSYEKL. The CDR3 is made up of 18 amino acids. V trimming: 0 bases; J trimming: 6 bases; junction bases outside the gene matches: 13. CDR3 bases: TGCGCCAGCAGCCAAGAAGATAGTAGCGGGGGTCCCCGGGATACGCAGTATTTT. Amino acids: CASSQEDSSGGPRDTQYF.

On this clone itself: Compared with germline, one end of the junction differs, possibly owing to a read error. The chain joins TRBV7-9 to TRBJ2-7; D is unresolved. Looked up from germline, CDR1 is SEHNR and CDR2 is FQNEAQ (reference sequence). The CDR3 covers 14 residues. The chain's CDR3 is CASSLVGRSYEQCF. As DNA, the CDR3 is TGTGCCAGCAGCTTAGTGGGCAGAAGCTACGAGCAGTGCTTC. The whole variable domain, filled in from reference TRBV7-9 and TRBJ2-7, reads DTGVSQNPRHKITKRGQNVTFRCDPISEHNRLYWYRQTLGQGPEFLTYFQNEAQLEKSRLLSDRFSAERPKGSFSTLEIQRTEQGDSAMYLCASSLVGRSYEQCFGPGTRLTVT.